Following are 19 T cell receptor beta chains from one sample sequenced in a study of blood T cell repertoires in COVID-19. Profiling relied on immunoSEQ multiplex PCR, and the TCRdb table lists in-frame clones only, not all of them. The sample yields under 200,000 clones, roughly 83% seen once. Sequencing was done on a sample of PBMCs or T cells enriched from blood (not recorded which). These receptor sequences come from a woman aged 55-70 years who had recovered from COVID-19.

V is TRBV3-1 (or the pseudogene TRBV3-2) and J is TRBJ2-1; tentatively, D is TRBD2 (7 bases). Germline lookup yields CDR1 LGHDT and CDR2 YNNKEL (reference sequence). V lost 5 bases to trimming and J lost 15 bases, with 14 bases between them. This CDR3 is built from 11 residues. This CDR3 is CASSSGDYRFF. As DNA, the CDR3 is TGTGCCAGCAGCTCAGGGGACTATCGGTTCTTC.

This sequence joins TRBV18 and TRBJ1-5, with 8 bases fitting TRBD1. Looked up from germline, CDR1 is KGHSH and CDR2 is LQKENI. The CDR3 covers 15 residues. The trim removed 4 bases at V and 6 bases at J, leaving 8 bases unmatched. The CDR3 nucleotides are TGTGCCAGCTCACAAAACCAGGGGGCGGGTCAGCCCCAGCATTTT. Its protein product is CASSQNQGAGQPQHF.

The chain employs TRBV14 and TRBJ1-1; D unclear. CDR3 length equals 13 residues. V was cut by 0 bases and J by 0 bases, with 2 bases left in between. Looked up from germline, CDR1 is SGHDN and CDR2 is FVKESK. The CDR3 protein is CASSQDLNTEAFF. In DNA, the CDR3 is TGTGCCAGCAGCCAAGACTTGAACACTGAAGCTTTCTTT.

The CDR3 sequence: CASSLELADRGSWPKNIQYF. The CDR3 DNA is TGCGCCAGCAGCTTGGAACTGGCGGATAGGGGGAGCTGGCCCAAAAACATTCAGTACTTC. J is TRBJ2-4 and V is TRBV5-1; tentative D call: TRBD1 (6 bases). The V gene lost 0 bases and the J gene lost 2 bases, with 24 bases spanning the gap. The CDR3 extends over 20 amino acids. Germline CDR1 SGHRS, CDR2 YFSETQ.

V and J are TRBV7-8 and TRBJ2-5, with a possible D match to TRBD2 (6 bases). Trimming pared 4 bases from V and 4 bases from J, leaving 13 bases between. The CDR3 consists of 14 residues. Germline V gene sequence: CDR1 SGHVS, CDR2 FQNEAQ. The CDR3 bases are TGTGCCAGCAGCTCCCCGGGAGTTACAGAGACCCAGTACTTC. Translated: CASSSPGVTETQYF.

CDR3 DNA: TGTGCCAGCAGCCGAGCCGGGAGCCGGGGAGATACGCAGTATTTT. This gives the protein CASSRAGSRGDTQYF. This sequence joins TRBV7-8 and TRBJ2-3; maybe TRBD2 (6 bases). The CDR3 has 15 amino acids. Germline V lookup: CDR1 SGHVS, CDR2 FQNEAQ. Trimming took off 5 bases at V and 5 bases at J, with 17 bases between the two ends.

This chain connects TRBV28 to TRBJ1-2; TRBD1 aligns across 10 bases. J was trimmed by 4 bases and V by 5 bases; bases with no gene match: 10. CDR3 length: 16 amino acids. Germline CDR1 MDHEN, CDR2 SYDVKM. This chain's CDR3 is CASSQGQGFLSYGYTF. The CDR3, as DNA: TGTGCCAGCAGTCAGGGACAGGGGTTTTTGAGCTATGGCTACACCTTC.

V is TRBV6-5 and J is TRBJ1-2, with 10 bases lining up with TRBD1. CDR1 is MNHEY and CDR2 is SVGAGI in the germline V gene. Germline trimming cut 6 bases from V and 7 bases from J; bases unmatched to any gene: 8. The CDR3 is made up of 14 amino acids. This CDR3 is CASRNDRGPFGYTF. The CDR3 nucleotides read TGTGCCAGCAGAAACGACAGGGGGCCATTTGGCTACACCTTC.

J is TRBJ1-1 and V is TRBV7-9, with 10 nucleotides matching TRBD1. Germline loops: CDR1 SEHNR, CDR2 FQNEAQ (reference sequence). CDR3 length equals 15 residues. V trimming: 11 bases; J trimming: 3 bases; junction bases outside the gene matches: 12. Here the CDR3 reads CAARGQGRLDTEAFF. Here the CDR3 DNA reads TGTGCCGCAAGGGGACAGGGGCGTTTGGACACTGAAGCTTTCTTT.

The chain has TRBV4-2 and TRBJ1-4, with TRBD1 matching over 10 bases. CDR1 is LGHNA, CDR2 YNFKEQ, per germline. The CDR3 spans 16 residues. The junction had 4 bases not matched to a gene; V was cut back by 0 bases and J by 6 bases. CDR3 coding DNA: TGTGCCAGCAGCCAAGATCTGACAGGGGGCTATGAAAAACTGTTTTTT. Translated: CASSQDLTGGYEKLFF.

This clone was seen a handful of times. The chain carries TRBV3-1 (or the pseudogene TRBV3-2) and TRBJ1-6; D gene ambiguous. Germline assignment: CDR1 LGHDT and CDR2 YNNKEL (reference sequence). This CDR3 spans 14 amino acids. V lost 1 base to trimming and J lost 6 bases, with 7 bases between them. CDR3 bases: TGTGCCAGCAGCCAAGTTCGGGGTAATTCACCCCTCCACTTT. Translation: CASSQVRGNSPLHF.

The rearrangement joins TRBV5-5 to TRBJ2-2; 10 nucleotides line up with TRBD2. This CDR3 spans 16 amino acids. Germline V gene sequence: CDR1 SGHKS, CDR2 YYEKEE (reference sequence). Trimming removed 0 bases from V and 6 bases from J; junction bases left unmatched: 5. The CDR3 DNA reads TGTGCCAGCAGCTTGGCGGTAGCGGGGGGTTCCGGGGAGCTGTTTTTT. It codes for CASSLAVAGGSGELFF.

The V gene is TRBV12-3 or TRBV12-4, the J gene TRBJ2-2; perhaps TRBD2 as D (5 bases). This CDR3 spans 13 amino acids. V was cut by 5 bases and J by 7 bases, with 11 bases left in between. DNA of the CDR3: TGTGCCAGCAGTGGAGGTGCCGGCGGGGAGCTGTTTTTT. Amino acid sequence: CASSGGAGGELFF.

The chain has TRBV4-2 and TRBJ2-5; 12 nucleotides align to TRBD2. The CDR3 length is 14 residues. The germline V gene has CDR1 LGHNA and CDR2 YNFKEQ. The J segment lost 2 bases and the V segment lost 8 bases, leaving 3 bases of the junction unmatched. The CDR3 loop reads CASSTSGGQETQYF. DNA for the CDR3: TGTGCCAGCTCGACTAGCGGGGGACAAGAGACCCAGTACTTC.

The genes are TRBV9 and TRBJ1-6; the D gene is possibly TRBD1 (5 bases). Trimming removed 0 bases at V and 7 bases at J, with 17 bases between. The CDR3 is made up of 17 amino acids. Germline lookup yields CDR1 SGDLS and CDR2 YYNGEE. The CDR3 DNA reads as TGTGCCAGCAGCGTAGATTCGGGGGAGGGGTGGAATTCACCCCTCCACTTT. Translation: CASSVDSGEGWNSPLHF.

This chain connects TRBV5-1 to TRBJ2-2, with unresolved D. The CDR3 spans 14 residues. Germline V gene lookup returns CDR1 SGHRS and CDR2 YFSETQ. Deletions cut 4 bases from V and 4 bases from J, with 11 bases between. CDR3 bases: TGCGCCAGCAGCCCCGTTCTATCCACCGGGGAGCTGTTTTTT. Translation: CASSPVLSTGELFF.

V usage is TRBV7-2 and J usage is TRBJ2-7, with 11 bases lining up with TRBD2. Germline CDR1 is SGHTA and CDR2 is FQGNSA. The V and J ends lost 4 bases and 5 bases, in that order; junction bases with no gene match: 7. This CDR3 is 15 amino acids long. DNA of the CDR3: TGTGCCAGCAGCTGGGCGGGACTAGCGGTCGACGAGCAGTACTTC. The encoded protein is CASSWAGLAVDEQYF.

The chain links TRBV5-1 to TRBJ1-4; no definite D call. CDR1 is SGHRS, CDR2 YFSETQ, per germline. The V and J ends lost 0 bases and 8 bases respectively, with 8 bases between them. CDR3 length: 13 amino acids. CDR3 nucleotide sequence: TGCGCCAGCAGCTTGGTCGTCGGGGAAAAACTGTTTTTT. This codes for CASSLVVGEKLFF.

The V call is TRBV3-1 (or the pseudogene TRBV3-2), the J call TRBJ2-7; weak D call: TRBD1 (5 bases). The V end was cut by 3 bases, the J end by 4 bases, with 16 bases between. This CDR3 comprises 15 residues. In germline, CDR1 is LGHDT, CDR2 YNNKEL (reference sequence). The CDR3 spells CASSQMSGPRYEQYF. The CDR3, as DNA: TGTGCCAGCAGCCAGATGTCAGGGCCTCGATACGAGCAGTACTTC.